Presented here are 3 T cell receptor beta chains from one specimen sequenced in a study of T-cell memory formation after mild COVID-19. From the 5' RACE reads, TCRdb called clonotypes with MiXCR, one entry per CDR3 protein. The table includes 250,000 to 300,000 distinct CDR3 sequences, 15% to 20% detected once. Sequencing was performed on PBMCs or a T cell subset sorted from them (not recorded which). These receptors originate from a man aged 18 to 29 who had mild COVID-19 (a few samples of this study predate the infection). Cell type and time point are not known.

The rearrangement uses TRBV5-1 and TRBJ1-1; 11 nucleotides agree with TRBD1. Germline loops: CDR1 SGHRS, CDR2 YFSETQ. This CDR3 contains 16 residues. Trimming took 0 bases from V and 5 from J; bases not matched to a gene: 6. CDR3 sequence: CASSLGTGGVITEAFF. In DNA, the CDR3 is TGCGCCAGCAGCTTGGGGACAGGGGGCGTCATAACTGAAGCTTTCTTT.

The rearrangement joins TRBV6-6 to TRBJ1-3, with 8 bases lining up with TRBD1. This CDR3 comprises 14 residues. Germline V gene data show CDR1 as MNHNY and CDR2 as SVGAGI (reference sequence). With 5 bases clipped from V and 9 bases from J, the junction kept 9 bases outside the gene matches. CDR3 loop: CASSATTGVGTIYF. The CDR3 region has the DNA TGTGCCAGCAGTGCGACGACAGGGGTCGGCACCATATATTTT.

The table lists this clonotype with a few counts. The rearrangement links TRBV12-5 to TRBJ2-1, with TRBD2 matching 11 bases. The CDR3 totals 20 residues. Germline V gene sequence: CDR1 LGHNT, CDR2 FRNRAP. V trimming: 3 bases; J trimming: 0 bases; junction bases outside the gene matches: 13. The CDR3 coding sequence is TGTGCTAGTGGTTTCCTCCTAGCGGGGGGACGCCTTCTCTCCTACAATGAGCAGTTCTTC. Translated: CASGFLLAGGRLLSYNEQFF.